This T cell receptor beta chain came from a study of beta chain features in type 1 diabetes. Background on the study: No patient-donor differences in age, gender, total cells or subset yield.

General study points: No resolution was reached here on whether HLA type influences TCRB rearrangement. Within each of all four CD4+ subsets, Type 1 diabetes patients had TCRB CDR3s that were moderately but significantly shorter.

TCRB transcripts that were expressed got sequenced, as all of the isolated RNA had been reverse transcribed. Measured with immunoSEQ multiplex PCR; TCRdb has only the in-frame clones, and not every one. Of some 48,000 clones detected, approximately 40% appear once; the ten largest clones hold roughly 0.13%. The ends were cut back, 3 bases at V and 8 bases at J, with 13 bases in the middle. Germline assignment: CDR1 MDHEN and CDR2 SYDVKM. This CDR3 has 13 amino acids. This clone was observed a few times. The antigen is undetermined. This clonotype was sampled from a young man with type 1 diabetes. The sample comprised stem cell memory CD4+ T cells from blood. This chain uses TRBV28 with TRBJ1-2, with D perhaps matching TRBD1 (6 bases). The DNA of the CDR3 is TGTGCCAGCAGTTTTGCAGGGGCAAGGGGCTACACCTTC. Protein product: CASSFAGARGYTF.